Included here is one TCR beta chain sequence, with context. Its specificity is unknown. The CDR3 spans 13 residues. From germline, CDR1 is MDHEN and CDR2 SYDVKM. Trimming stripped 8 bases from V and 2 bases from J, with 13 bases between. This sample was included in a study of cytomegalovirus exposure and HLA in healthy donors. The PCR made use of 60 Vbeta and 13 Jbeta primers. Repertoires were generated with immunoSEQ multiplex PCR, while TCRdb's copy carries only in-frame clones and drops some. Of some 130,000 clones detected, more than 75% appear once; the ten largest clones hold approximately 1.6%. Whole-study results and caveats: Association of a missense DCLRE1C variant with TCR beta V- and J-gene trimming was reported in a later analysis.

The material sequenced was PBMCs. This receptor was identified in a female donor in good health and CMV-seronegative. The rearrangement links TRBV28 to TRBJ2-7; D not resolved. The CDR3 loop reads CASGKHGAYEQYF. The CDR3, as DNA: TGTGCCAGCGGAAAACACGGAGCCTACGAGCAGTACTTC.